The entry that follows covers one T cell receptor beta chain sequence. This sample was included in a study of T cells after somatic rescue of genetic block. Only in-frame clones appear in the TCRdb table, and some are missing; sequencing was by immunoSEQ multiplex PCR. The sample lists 9,500 to 10,000 clones, around 69% occurring once. This CDR3 region has 15 residues. Germline loops: CDR1 SGHKS, CDR2 YYEKEE (reference sequence). Trimming removed 2 bases at V and 6 bases at J, with 12 bases between. Sequencing was done on a sample of peripheral blood mononuclear cells (PBMCs). The TCR originated in a boy younger than 18. The gene calls are TRBV5-5 and TRBJ1-6; D might be TRBD1 (5 bases). CDR3 region: CASSFRTSGNSPLHF. CDR3 sequence (DNA): TGTGCCAGCAGCTTTCGGACATCGGGTAATTCACCCCTCCACTTT.